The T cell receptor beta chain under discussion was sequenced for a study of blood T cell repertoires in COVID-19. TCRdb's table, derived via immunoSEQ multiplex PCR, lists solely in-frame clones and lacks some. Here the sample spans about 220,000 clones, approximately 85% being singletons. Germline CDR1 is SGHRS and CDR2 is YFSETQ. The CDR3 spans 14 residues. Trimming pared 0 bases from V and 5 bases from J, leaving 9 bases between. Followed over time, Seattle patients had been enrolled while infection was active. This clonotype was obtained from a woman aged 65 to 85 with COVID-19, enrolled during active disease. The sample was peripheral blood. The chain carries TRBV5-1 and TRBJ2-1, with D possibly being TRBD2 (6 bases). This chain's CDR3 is CASSLGLANNEQFF. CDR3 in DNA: TGCGCCAGCAGCTTGGGCCTAGCGAACAATGAGCAGTTCTTC.